The rows below give T cell receptor beta chains drawn from one sample of a study of T-cell reconstitution after alpha-beta-depleted transplantation in children. From the PCR reads, TCRdb called clonotypes with MiXCR, one entry per CDR3 protein. The sample includes about 440,000 distinct CDR3 sequences, approximately 41% of them seen just once. The starting material was PBMCs, obtained before TCRalphabeta/CD19-depleted stem cell transplant. These TCRs come from a girl aged 2-10 years with aplastic anemia, due to receive a stem cell transplant. Each CDR3 is given with its conserved first and last residue. The order of the fields is V gene, clone size, D gene, J gene, CDR3 protein, CDR3 DNA. A D gene is named only where the DNA matches it firmly. The listing skips clone size in some rows; elsewhere it reads once, few, many or a size class.

V gene: TRBV29-1; clone size: many; D gene: -; J gene: TRBJ1-1; CDR3 protein: CSVDRGANTEAFF; CDR3 DNA: TGCAGCGTTGACCGGGGGGCGAACACTGAAGCTTTCTTT
V gene: TRBV15; clone size: few; D gene: -; J gene: TRBJ2-2; CDR3 protein: CATSRADGANTGELFF; CDR3 DNA: TGTGCCACCAGCAGAGCGGACGGCGCGAACACCGGGGAGCTGTTTTTT
V gene: TRBV4-3; clone size: few; D gene: -; J gene: TRBJ2-3; CDR3 protein: CASSQDRIAATDTQYF; CDR3 DNA: TGCGCCAGCAGCCAAGATCGGATCGCGGCCACAGATACGCAGTATTTT
V gene: TRBV20-1; clone size: few; D gene: -; J gene: TRBJ1-1; CDR3 protein: CSASSDSNTEAFF; CDR3 DNA: TGCAGTGCTAGTTCGGACAGTAACACTGAAGCTTTCTTT
V gene: TRBV3-1; clone size: -; D gene: -; J gene: TRBJ1-2; CDR3 protein: CASSQVFRSMAGTYGYTF; CDR3 DNA: TGTGCCAGCAGCCAAGTCTTTAGGAGTATGGCGGGTACCTATGGCTACACCTTC
V gene: TRBV18; clone size: -; D gene: TRBD2; J gene: TRBJ2-2; CDR3 protein: CASSPLLAGATGELFF; CDR3 DNA: TGTGCCAGCTCACCATTACTAGCGGGAGCAACCGGGGAGCTGTTTTTT
V gene: TRBV28; clone size: many; D gene: -; J gene: TRBJ2-4; CDR3 protein: CASSLAKNIQYF; CDR3 DNA: TGTGCCAGCAGTTTAGCCAAAAACATTCAGTACTTC
V gene: TRBV6-4; clone size: -; D gene: TRBD1; J gene: TRBJ2-1; CDR3 protein: CASSREQGGHNEQFF; CDR3 DNA: TGTGCCAGCAGTCGGGAACAGGGGGGCCACAATGAGCAGTTCTTC
V gene: TRBV20-1; clone size: -; D gene: -; J gene: TRBJ2-2; CDR3 protein: CSANPEQNTGELFF; CDR3 DNA: TGCAGTGCTAACCCGGAACAAAACACCGGGGAGCTGTTTTTT
V gene: TRBV12-3/TRBV12-4; clone size: many; D gene: -; J gene: TRBJ2-7; CDR3 protein: CASSLAFYGSSYEQYF; CDR3 DNA: TGTGCCAGCAGTTTAGCGTTTTATGGGTCAAGCTACGAGCAGTACTTC
V gene: TRBV20-1; clone size: many; D gene: TRBD2; J gene: TRBJ2-5; CDR3 protein: CSAYIRLAGKETQYF; CDR3 DNA: TGCAGTGCCTACATCCGCCTAGCGGGAAAAGAGACCCAGTACTTC
V gene: TRBV20-1; clone size: few; D gene: -; J gene: TRBJ2-1; CDR3 protein: CSAADDSLIGNEQFF; CDR3 DNA: TGCAGTGCCGCCGACGACAGTCTCATCGGCAATGAGCAGTTCTTC
V gene: TRBV4-1; clone size: -; D gene: TRBD1; J gene: TRBJ2-2; CDR3 protein: CASSQEFGTGISGELFF; CDR3 DNA: TGCGCCAGCAGCCAAGAATTCGGGACAGGGATTTCCGGGGAGCTGTTTTTT
V gene: TRBV20-1; clone size: few; D gene: -; J gene: TRBJ1-1; CDR3 protein: CSALNERVRRTEAFF; CDR3 DNA: TGCAGTGCCCTTAACGAGAGGGTGCGAAGAACTGAAGCTTTCTTT
V gene: TRBV29-1; clone size: -; D gene: TRBD1; J gene: TRBJ1-1; CDR3 protein: CSVVDRGRGTEAFF; CDR3 DNA: TGCAGCGTTGTTGACAGGGGGCGGGGCACTGAAGCTTTCTTT
V gene: TRBV6-6; clone size: few; D gene: -; J gene: TRBJ1-1; CDR3 protein: CASTQAAEAFF; CDR3 DNA: TGTGCCAGCACCCAGGCTGCTGAAGCTTTCTTT
V gene: TRBV20-1; clone size: many; D gene: -; J gene: TRBJ2-2; CDR3 protein: CSARAGGGGNGELFF; CDR3 DNA: TGCAGTGCTAGAGCCGGGGGAGGGGGGAACGGGGAGCTGTTTTTT
V gene: TRBV12-3/TRBV12-4; clone size: -; D gene: TRBD2; J gene: TRBJ2-3; CDR3 protein: CASSTAGLGDTQYF; CDR3 DNA: TGTGCCAGTTCGACAGCGGGGTTGGGGGACACGCAGTATTTT
V gene: TRBV20-1; clone size: -; D gene: -; J gene: TRBJ1-1; CDR3 protein: CSARVRQGKTEAFF; CDR3 DNA: TGCAGTGCTAGAGTTAGGCAGGGGAAGACTGAAGCTTTCTTT
V gene: TRBV28; clone size: -; D gene: -; J gene: TRBJ1-1; CDR3 protein: CATFSQGNTEAFF; CDR3 DNA: TGTGCCACCTTCTCACAGGGGAACACTGAAGCTTTCTTT
V gene: TRBV4-1; clone size: few; D gene: -; J gene: TRBJ1-5; CDR3 protein: CASSHANLGGAGQPQHF; CDR3 DNA: TGCGCCAGCAGCCATGCCAACCTCGGGGGGGCGGGACAGCCCCAGCATTTT
V gene: TRBV7-6; clone size: -; D gene: TRBD2; J gene: TRBJ2-5; CDR3 protein: CASSLTLSGGYQETQYF; CDR3 DNA: TGTGCCAGCAGTCTGACGCTGAGCGGGGGGTACCAAGAGACCCAGTACTTC
V gene: TRBV7-2; clone size: -; D gene: TRBD2; J gene: TRBJ2-3; CDR3 protein: CASSPYPRTSGTALSTDTQYF; CDR3 DNA: TGTGCCAGCAGCCCCTACCCAAGGACTAGCGGGACCGCCCTTAGCACAGATACGCAGTATTTT
V gene: TRBV5-5; clone size: -; D gene: -; J gene: TRBJ2-1; CDR3 protein: CASSREARVEQFF; CDR3 DNA: TGTGCCAGCAGCCGCGAGGCTAGGGTTGAGCAGTTCTTC
V gene: TRBV2; clone size: once; D gene: TRBD1; J gene: TRBJ1-1; CDR3 protein: CANMRTGAITEAFF; CDR3 DNA: TGTGCCAACATGAGGACAGGGGCCATTACTGAAGCTTTCTTT
V gene: TRBV4-1; clone size: many; D gene: TRBD1; J gene: TRBJ1-1; CDR3 protein: CASSIRDSLNTEAFF; CDR3 DNA: TGCGCCAGCAGCATACGGGACAGTTTGAACACTGAAGCTTTCTTT
V gene: TRBV18; clone size: -; D gene: TRBD2; J gene: TRBJ2-7; CDR3 protein: CASSPTDLAGGYEQYF; CDR3 DNA: TGTGCCAGCTCACCAACCGACCTAGCGGGAGGCTACGAGCAGTACTTC
V gene: TRBV20-1; clone size: -; D gene: -; J gene: TRBJ1-5; CDR3 protein: CSASESVGGDQPQHF; CDR3 DNA: TGCAGTGCTAGTGAGTCTGTAGGAGGGGATCAGCCCCAGCATTTT
V gene: TRBV12-3/TRBV12-4; clone size: many; D gene: TRBD1; J gene: TRBJ2-1; CDR3 protein: CASSIFMGTVDYNEQFF; CDR3 DNA: TGTGCCAGCAGTATATTTATGGGGACAGTCGACTACAATGAGCAGTTCTTC
V gene: TRBV6-5; clone size: -; D gene: -; J gene: TRBJ2-1; CDR3 protein: CASSSGTYRNEQFF; CDR3 DNA: TGTGCCAGCAGTTCCGGGACTTACCGGAATGAGCAGTTCTTC
V gene: TRBV5-5; clone size: -; D gene: TRBD1; J gene: TRBJ1-2; CDR3 protein: CASSLGPWTGPNYGYTF; CDR3 DNA: TGTGCCAGCAGCTTGGGTCCCTGGACAGGGCCAAACTATGGCTACACCTTC
V gene: TRBV5-4; clone size: few; D gene: TRBD1; J gene: TRBJ2-4; CDR3 protein: CASSSLRQGDENIQYF; CDR3 DNA: TGTGCCAGCAGCTCCCTAAGACAGGGGGACGAAAACATTCAGTACTTC
V gene: TRBV7-9; clone size: -; D gene: -; J gene: TRBJ1-2; CDR3 protein: CASSLGQLNYGYTF; CDR3 DNA: TGTGCCAGCAGCTTAGGCCAGCTCAACTATGGCTACACCTTC
V gene: TRBV5-1; clone size: -; D gene: TRBD2; J gene: TRBJ2-3; CDR3 protein: CASSLEIAGSTDTQYF; CDR3 DNA: TGCGCCAGCAGCTTGGAGATAGCGGGGAGCACAGATACGCAGTATTTT
V gene: TRBV20-1; clone size: -; D gene: TRBD2; J gene: TRBJ2-1; CDR3 protein: CSANRGGAYNEQFF; CDR3 DNA: TGCAGTGCTAATCGCGGGGGGGCCTACAATGAGCAGTTCTTC
V gene: TRBV7-2; clone size: many; D gene: -; J gene: TRBJ1-1; CDR3 protein: CASRSSTYTEAFF; CDR3 DNA: TGTGCCAGCAGATCCTCCACCTACACTGAAGCTTTCTTT
V gene: TRBV15; clone size: once; D gene: -; J gene: TRBJ2-7; CDR3 protein: CATSIIQGGPYEQYF; CDR3 DNA: TGTGCCACCAGCATCATCCAGGGGGGACCCTACGAGCAGTACTTC
V gene: TRBV6-2/TRBV6-3; clone size: -; D gene: -; J gene: TRBJ2-1; CDR3 protein: CASSYSWGGPYNEQFF; CDR3 DNA: TGTGCCAGCAGTTACTCGTGGGGGGGGCCCTACAATGAGCAGTTCTTC
V gene: TRBV28; clone size: once; D gene: TRBD1; J gene: TRBJ1-1; CDR3 protein: CASSPDRVTEAFF; CDR3 DNA: TGTGCCAGCAGTCCTGACAGGGTCACTGAAGCTTTCTTT
V gene: TRBV20-1; clone size: -; D gene: -; J gene: TRBJ1-2; CDR3 protein: CSARDETGTTNYGYTF; CDR3 DNA: TGCAGTGCTAGAGATGAGACCGGGACAACTAACTATGGCTACACCTTC
V gene: TRBV7-2; clone size: many; D gene: -; J gene: TRBJ2-2; CDR3 protein: CASRPRQSTGELFF; CDR3 DNA: TGTGCCAGCAGACCCCGACAGAGCACCGGGGAGCTGTTTTTT